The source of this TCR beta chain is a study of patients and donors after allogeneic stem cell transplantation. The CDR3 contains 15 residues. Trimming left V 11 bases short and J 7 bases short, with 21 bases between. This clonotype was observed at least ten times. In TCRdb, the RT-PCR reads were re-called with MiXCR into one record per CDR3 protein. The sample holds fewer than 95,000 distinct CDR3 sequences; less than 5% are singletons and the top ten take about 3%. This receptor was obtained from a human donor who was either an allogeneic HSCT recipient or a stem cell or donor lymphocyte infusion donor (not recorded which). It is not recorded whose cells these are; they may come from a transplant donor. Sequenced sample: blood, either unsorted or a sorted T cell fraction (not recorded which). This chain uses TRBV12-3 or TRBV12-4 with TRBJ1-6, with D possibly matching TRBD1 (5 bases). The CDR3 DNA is TGTGCCTCCCGTAGGGAGGGGACCGAAAATTCACCCCTCCACTTT. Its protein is CASRREGTENSPLHF.